This T cell receptor beta chain was captured in a study of control samples from healthy donors and cancer patients. Some clones are missing from TCRdb's copy, which holds only in-frame ones; the method was immunoSEQ multiplex PCR. The sample comprises about 86,000 clones, about 89% of which are singletons, and 8.5% to 10% rests with the top ten. The germline gives CDR1 MNHEY, CDR2 SMNVEV (reference sequence). V was shortened by 5 bases and J by 5 bases, with 12 bases between the two germline ends. The CDR3 totals 13 residues. Sequencing input: PBMCs. The clonotype comes from a woman in her forties or fifties with colorectal cancer. This chain connects TRBV27 to TRBJ1-1; tentatively, D is TRBD1 (6 bases). This CDR3 is CASSGQWGTEAFF. For the CDR3, the DNA is TGTGCCAGCAGTGGACAGTGGGGGACTGAAGCTTTCTTT.